This T cell receptor beta chain was retrieved from a study of regulatory T cells in long-lasting Graves disease. This CDR3 spans 15 amino acids. The V gene's germline CDR1 is SGHRS and CDR2 YFSETQ. Trimming cost V 0 bases and J 6 bases; bases outside gene matches: 6. Described time point: newly diagnosed GD, antithyroid drugs for less than 3 months. Extracted RNA from PBMCs served as the source of the TCR library. Building of the TCR beta libraries involved iRepertoire HTBI primers and Arm-PCR of CDR3 regions. TCRdb reanalysed the multiplex PCR reads using MiXCR and keeps one entry per CDR3 protein. The sample yields about 540,000 distinct CDR3 sequences, roughly 13% seen once. This clonotype occurred a few times. These records were also assigned to another study, of T cells in Graves' hyperthyroidism and ophthalmopathy.

The receptor was derived from a man younger than 45 with Graves disease. Source: peripheral blood mononuclear cells (PBMCs), taken at new diagnosis, from a patient treated with antithyroid drugs. The chain couples TRBV5-1 to TRBJ2-1; TRBD2 matches 7 bases. The CDR3 DNA reads TGCGCCAGCAGCTTGGTGACGGGAGGCGGCAATGAGCAGTTCTTC. It is translated as CASSLVTGGGNEQFF. Full variable domain (remainder filled in from reference TRBV5-1 and TRBJ2-1): KAGVTQTPRYLIKTRGQQVTLSCSPISGHRSVSWYQQTPGQGLQFLFEYFSETQRNKGNFPGRFSGRQFSNSRSEMNVSTLELGDSALYLCASSLVTGGGNEQFFGPGTRLTVL.